The 18 T cell receptor beta chains presented below share a single source sample, sequenced in a study of shared clonotypes between healthy human individuals. Clones were read by immunoSEQ multiplex PCR, and TCRdb kept only the in-frame ones, dropping some. Altogether about 1 million clones are present, around 76% being singletons, with the ten largest covering roughly 1.4%. The sequencing sample was made of memory CD4+ T cells sorted from blood. Described subset: CD45RA-negative fraction. The origin of the receptors is a man aged 18 to 29 in good health.

About this clone itself: A much larger clone sits a single nucleotide away, making a read error possible. The V gene is TRBV7-9, the J gene TRBJ1-1; D not resolved. V lost 2 bases and J lost 1, with 5 bases in between. The germline CDR1 and CDR2 sequences are SEHNR and FQNEAQ (reference sequence). This CDR3 is built from 13 residues. The CDR3 loop reads CASSLTANTEAFF. The CDR3 region has the DNA TGTGCCAGCAGCTTAACGGCGAACACTGAAGCTTTCTTT.

The V and J genes are TRBV7-9 and TRBJ1-2; D perhaps matches TRBD1 (5 bases). The V end was cut by 4 bases, the J end by 4 bases, with 22 bases between. The V gene's germline CDR1 is SEHNR and CDR2 FQNEAQ (reference sequence). CDR3 length equals 17 residues. CDR3 bases: TGTGCCAGCAGCTCACGCGTCGGCAGGGAAGGAGTCTATGGCTACACCTTC. Amino acid sequence: CASSSRVGREGVYGYTF.

The genes are TRBV5-4 and TRBJ2-3; 7 positions match TRBD2. CDR1 is SGHNT and CDR2 is YYREEE in the germline V gene (reference sequence). The CDR3 consists of 15 residues. J was trimmed by 5 bases and V by 4 bases; bases with no gene match: 10. CDR3 coding DNA: TGTGCCAGCAGCCCCCAGCGGGGCTCGCAAGATACGCAGTATTTT. Protein product: CASSPQRGSQDTQYF. Using reference TRBV5-4 and TRBJ2-3 for the parts outside the CDR3, the full variable domain is ETGVTQSPTHLIKTRGQQVTLRCSSQSGHNTVSWYQQALGQGPQFIFQYYREEENGRGNFPPRFSGLQFPNYSSELNVNALELDDSALYLCASSPQRGSQDTQYFGPGTRLTVL.

The rearrangement uses TRBV6-4 and TRBJ1-4; D is perhaps TRBD1 (5 bases). The CDR3 length is 18 residues. CDR1 and CDR2 (germline): MRHNA, SNTAGT. V lost 6 bases, J lost 0 bases, and 20 bases lay in between. CDR3 DNA: TGTGCCAGCAGATCACCAGGGTACTTAGGAACAACTAATGAAAAACTGTTTTTT. This encodes CASRSPGYLGTTNEKLFF.

The chain carries TRBV10-2 and TRBJ1-1; D remains ambiguous. V lost 6 bases and J 1 base, leaving 9 bases between the germline ends. The CDR3 sequence is 13 residues long. CDR1 is WSHSY and CDR2 is SAAADI in the germline V gene. CDR3 DNA sequence: TGCGCCAGCAGCCAGGACGGGAACACTGAAGCTTTCTTT. Translation gives CASSQDGNTEAFF.

This chain links TRBV7-9 with TRBJ2-3; 8 bases line up with TRBD1. The CDR3 consists of 16 residues. Looked up from germline, CDR1 is SEHNR and CDR2 is FQNEAQ (reference sequence). The trim removed 5 bases at V and 1 base at J, leaving 8 bases unmatched. The CDR3, as DNA: TGTGCCAGCAGCCCTGGGACAGGATGGCGCACAGATACGCAGTATTTT. Its translation: CASSPGTGWRTDTQYF.

The chain couples TRBV10-3 to TRBJ1-2; weak D call: TRBD1 (5 bases). The CDR3 runs 15 residues. V lost 0 bases, J lost 8 bases, and 16 bases lay in between. Per germline, CDR1 ENHRY and CDR2 SYGVKD. CDR3 sequence reads: CAISESAGALGGYTF. CDR3 nucleotides: TGTGCCATCAGTGAGTCGGCCGGGGCTTTGGGGGGCTACACCTTC.

This chain connects TRBV4-1 to TRBJ2-4, with TRBD1 identical over 7 bases. The CDR3 consists of 17 residues. The germline gives CDR1 MGHRA, CDR2 YSYEKL. With 0 bases clipped from V and 2 bases from J, the junction kept 7 bases outside the gene matches. CDR3 sequence (DNA): TGCGCCAGCAGCCAAGATAGCCCACAGGGGACCAAAAACATTCAGTACTTC. This translates into CASSQDSPQGTKNIQYF.

The chain uses TRBV5-5 and TRBJ1-5; unclear D gene. V was shortened by 0 bases and J by 10 bases, with 11 bases between the two germline ends. This CDR3 is built from 13 residues. Germline V gene data show CDR1 as SGHKS and CDR2 as YYEKEE (reference sequence). The CDR3 nucleotides are TGTGCCAGCAGCTTGGGGGTTAGAGGACCCCAGCATTTT. The encoded protein is CASSLGVRGPQHF.

V usage is TRBV5-6 and J usage is TRBJ2-5, with 9 nucleotides matching TRBD2. With 1 base clipped from V and 1 base from J, the junction kept 2 bases outside the gene matches. This CDR3 spans 15 amino acids. CDR1 SGHDT and CDR2 YYEEEE come from the germline V gene. CDR3 protein: CASSLTSGSQETQYF. CDR3 sequence (DNA): TGTGCCAGCAGCTTGACTAGCGGGTCCCAAGAGACCCAGTACTTC. Drawing the rest from reference TRBV5-6 and TRBJ2-5, the complete variable domain is DAGVTQSPTHLIKTRGQQVTLRCSPKSGHDTVSWYQQALGQGPQFIFQYYEEEERQRGNFPDRFSGHQFPNYSSELNVNALLLGDSALYLCASSLTSGSQETQYFGPGTRLLVL.

The chain carries TRBV5-8 and TRBJ1-4; 7 nucleotides agree with TRBD1. J was trimmed by 4 bases and V by 3 bases; bases with no gene match: 9. Per germline, CDR1 SGHTS and CDR2 YDEGEE. The CDR3 totals 16 residues. CDR3 sequence (DNA): TGTGCCAGCAGCTGGGGACAGCCTACCCTTAATGAAAAACTGTTTTTT. This gives the protein CASSWGQPTLNEKLFF.

About this clone: A much larger clone sits a single nucleotide away, making a read error possible. This chain links TRBV2 with TRBJ2-5; no reliable D call. The CDR3 totals 11 residues. Trimming took 5 bases from V and 3 from J, leaving 4 bases between them. Germline CDR1 and CDR2: SNHLY and FYNNEI. CDR3 sequence reads: CASSSEETQYF. CDR3 coding DNA: TGTGCCAGCAGTTCCGAAGAGACCCAGTACTTC. The full variable domain, in which reference TRBV2 and TRBJ2-5 provide the parts outside the CDR3, is EPEVTQTPSHQVTQMGQEVILRCVPISNHLYFYWYRQILGQKVEFLVSFYNNEISEKSEIFDDQFSVERPDGSNFTLKIRSTKLEDSAMYFCASSSEETQYFGPGTRLLVL.

The V gene is TRBV7-2, the J gene TRBJ2-1; 11 bases line up with TRBD2. The junction had 6 bases not matched to a gene; V was cut back by 1 base and J by 7 bases. The V gene's germline CDR1 is SGHTA and CDR2 FQGNSA. The CDR3 sequence is 16 residues long. This chain's CDR3 is CASSLEGSGRVNEQFF. Written as DNA, the CDR3 is TGTGCCAGCAGCTTAGAAGGTAGCGGGAGGGTTAATGAGCAGTTCTTC. Filled out from reference TRBV7-2 and TRBJ2-1, the complete variable domain reads GAGVSQSPSNKVTEKGKDVELRCDPISGHTALYWYRQSLGQGLEFLIYFQGNSAPDKSGLPSDRFSAERTGGSVSTLTIQRTQQEDSAVYLCASSLEGSGRVNEQFFGPGTRLTVL.

This chain joins TRBV2 and TRBJ2-3, with 9 bases lining up with TRBD2. The J segment lost 5 bases and the V segment lost 0 bases, leaving 3 bases of the junction unmatched. This CDR3 has 15 amino acids. In germline, CDR1 is SNHLY, CDR2 FYNNEI. The CDR3 region has the DNA TGTGCCAGCAGTGAAGCTAGCGGGGGTGTAGATACGCAGTATTTT. Protein sequence: CASSEASGGVDTQYF. Based on the CDR3 plus reference TRBV2 and TRBJ2-3, the full variable domain is EPEVTQTPSHQVTQMGQEVILRCVPISNHLYFYWYRQILGQKVEFLVSFYNNEISEKSEIFDDQFSVERPDGSNFTLKIRSTKLEDSAMYFCASSEASGGVDTQYFGPGTRLTVL.

This chain uses TRBV28 with TRBJ1-2; no reliable D call. The V and J ends lost 7 bases and 10 bases respectively, with 22 bases between them. The CDR3 runs to 14 residues. From germline, CDR1 is MDHEN and CDR2 SYDVKM. CDR3 loop: CASTLGTSGPVYTF. The CDR3 region has the DNA TGTGCCAGCACCCTGGGAACTTCTGGACCCGTCTACACCTTC.

The chain combines TRBV7-2 with TRBJ1-1, with 12 bases fitting TRBD1. The germline gives CDR1 SGHTA, CDR2 FQGNSA. CDR3 length: 16 amino acids. V shed 7 bases and J 0 bases; nucleotides not matched to a gene: 6. CDR3 nucleotide sequence: TGTGCCAGCAAAGCAGGGACAGGGGGCATGAACACTGAAGCTTTCTTT. Translation: CASKAGTGGMNTEAFF.

Worth noting for this clone: This CDR3 is also generated by other DNA sequences in the sample. J is TRBJ2-5 and V is TRBV5-1; D remains unclear. V was shortened by 0 bases and J by 1 base, with 7 bases between the two germline ends. Germline V gives CDR1 SGHRS, CDR2 YFSETQ. There are 14 residues in the CDR3. CDR3 residues: CASSLGGVQETQYF. CDR3 DNA sequence: TGCGCCAGCAGCTTGGGTGGGGTCCAAGAGACCCAGTACTTC.

This chain uses TRBV7-2 with TRBJ1-3; tentatively, D is TRBD1 (6 bases). This CDR3 has 14 residues. The V and J ends lost 7 bases and 6 bases respectively, with 16 bases between them. In germline, CDR1 is SGHTA, CDR2 FQGNSA. The CDR3 region is CASTLAGGSNTIYF. The CDR3 DNA reads TGTGCCAGCACCCTAGCCGGGGGCTCAAACACCATATATTTT.